Sequencing of this TCR beta chain was carried out in a study of PD-L1 blockade in urothelial cancer. As for the study in general: Male patients with bladder-origin urothelial cancer numbered about 90% of the roughly 29. As for prior chemotherapy regimens, patients had received 0 to 3. Study observations and caveats: When pretreatment blood TCR clonality was below the median, it predicted better survival.

Sequencing was performed with immunoSEQ multiplex PCR; in TCRdb, only in-frame clones are kept and a portion is missing. The table lists 49,000 or so clones, approximately 86% of them singletons. CDR3 length equals 13 residues. CDR1 and CDR2 from the germline V gene are MRHNA and SNTAGT. V lost 2 bases and J lost 3, with 6 bases in between. This clone appeared a few times. Its cognate antigen is unknown. The time point is: pretreatment peripheral blood. Patients were living with locally advanced or metastatic urothelial carcinoma. The material sequenced was PBMCs, taken around atezolizumab (anti-PD-L1) treatment. The clonotype comes from a man in his 60s with urothelial cancer. The J gene is TRBJ2-3, the V gene TRBV6-4, with D unresolved. The CDR3 spells CASSDPLTDTQYF. The CDR3 coding sequence is TGTGCCAGCAGTGACCCCCTGACAGATACGCAGTATTTT.